What follows describes a single TCR beta chain. Its antigen is undetermined. This entry is derived from a study of T cell responses to AZD1222 COVID-19 vaccine. Study results and limitations: Most donors were white British and more were female, and clonal diversity was possibly underestimated.

Only in-frame clones appear in the TCRdb table, and some are missing; sequencing was by immunoSEQ multiplex PCR. The sample lists over 120,000 clones; roughly 92% were seen once. Here the sequenced sample was peripheral blood, taken on day 0 of AZD1222 vaccination. The source of this sequence is an adult in good health.

CDR3 sequence reads: CASSAGRSSGNTIYF. The DNA of the CDR3 is TGTGCCAGCAGCGCGGGACGGAGCTCTGGAAACACCATATATTTT. This sequence joins TRBV9 and TRBJ1-3; D perhaps matches TRBD1 (5 bases). Trimming cost V 3 bases and J 0 bases, with 10 bases left between them. Germline V gives CDR1 SGDLS, CDR2 YYNGEE. The CDR3 totals 15 residues.